A selection of T cell receptor beta chains follows, all from one sample in a study of T cells after posttransplantation cyclophosphamide. Clones were read by immunoSEQ multiplex PCR, and TCRdb kept only the in-frame ones, dropping some. The table includes 17,000 or so clones, roughly four fifths detected once. The specimen comprised CD8+ T cells sorted from PBMCs, sampled 1,800 to 2,000 days after a stem cell transplant with posttransplant cyclophosphamide. The receptors here all came from a female patient aged 40 to 55 who received an allogeneic stem cell transplant from a related donor, was CMV-positive, and had no GVHD. A subset of T cells may come from the graft donor. CDR3s include the opening cysteine and the closing phenylalanine or tryptophan. A D gene is named only where the DNA matches it firmly. A clone size is listed for some rows: how often the clone was seen (once, few, many), or a class if it is expanded.

D	V	size	J	DNA	CDR3
.	TRBV7-7	.	TRBJ2-5	TGTGCTAGCAGCCTGGTAGCCGGGGAGAGAGAGACCCAGTACTTC	CASSLVAGERETQYF
TRBD1	TRBV2	.	TRBJ1-6	TGTGCCAGCAGCCTGACAGGGGAAGGGCATAATTCACCCCTCCACTTT	CASSLTGEGHNSPLHF
TRBD1	TRBV4-3	once	TRBJ2-7	TGCGCCAGCAGCCATATGACAGGGAGTGGTCTTGTGGACGAGCAGTACTTC	CASSHMTGSGLVDEQYF
.	TRBV5-1	.	TRBJ2-5	TGCGCCAGCAGCTCTGGACAGGGAGGGGAGGAGACCCAGTACTTC	CASSSGQGGEETQYF
.	TRBV27	few	TRBJ1-5	TGTGCCAGCAGTTGGGGGGTGGATCAGCCCCAGCATTTT	CASSWGVDQPQHF
.	TRBV7-9	.	TRBJ2-1	TGTGCCAGCAGCTCCGGATGGGGCCTACCCTACAATGAGCAGTTCTTC	CASSSGWGLPYNEQFF
.	TRBV4-1	.	TRBJ2-7	TGCGCCAGCAGCCCCCGGGACACCATCTCCTACGAGCAGTACTTC	CASSPRDTISYEQYF
TRBD1	TRBV7-6	.	TRBJ1-1	TGTGCCAGCAGCCGGACAGGGTCCACTGAAGCTTTCTTT	CASSRTGSTEAFF
TRBD1	TRBV28	few	TRBJ1-5	TGTGCCAGCAGTCTAGGACAGGGTAATCAGCCCCAGCATTTT	CASSLGQGNQPQHF
.	TRBV5-1	.	TRBJ2-7	TGCGCCAGCAGCTGGACAGCTTCCTACGAGCAGTACTTC	CASSWTASYEQYF
.	TRBV5-6	once	TRBJ2-1	TGTGCCAGCAGCTCACAGGGCTACTCCTTTACATTCTTC	CASSSQGYSFTFF
TRBD2	TRBV27	.	TRBJ2-1	TGTGCCAGCAGTTTATCGTCTTTGGGAGCGGGGGGTTACAATGAGCAGTTCTTC	CASSLSSLGAGGYNEQFF
.	TRBV28	.	TRBJ2-7	TGTGCCAGCAGACCCGACAGGTCGAGCTCCTACGAGCAGTACTTC	CASRPDRSSSYEQYF
.	TRBV7-3	.	TRBJ2-1	TGTGCCAGCAGCCCAACCGACAGCAGTTACAATGAGCAGTTCTTC	CASSPTDSSYNEQFF
.	TRBV28	medium-sized	TRBJ2-7	TGTGCCAGCAGTTTAAGAGCCACGTCCTACGAGCAGTACTTC	CASSLRATSYEQYF
.	TRBV2	.	TRBJ2-2	TGTGCCGGGCTCGAGACAGGAGAAGGGACCGGGGAGCTGTTTTTT	CAGLETGEGTGELFF
.	TRBV19	medium-sized	TRBJ2-1	TGTGCCAGTAGTTTCCAAACTAGTTTGGGTGAGCAGTTCTTC	CASSFQTSLGEQFF
TRBD2	TRBV27	.	TRBJ2-1	TGTGCCAGCAGTTTTATAGCGGGGGGGCGGGATGAGCAGTTCTTC	CASSFIAGGRDEQFF
TRBD1	TRBV19	.	TRBJ1-1	TGTGCCAGTAGTAGGGGGGACAGTGGAGCTTTCTTT	CASSRGDSGAFF
TRBD1	TRBV6-5	.	TRBJ1-2	TGTGCCAGCAGTCGACAGGGGGGGAATGGCTACACCTTC	CASSRQGGNGYTF
TRBD1	TRBV7-9	medium-sized	TRBJ1-5	TGTGCCAGCAGCGGGGGACAGGGAGAGATTTATCAGCCCCAGCATTTT	CASSGGQGEIYQPQHF
.	TRBV5-1	few	TRBJ1-6	TGCGCCAGCAGCTTGGATTCGACAGGATTCCTAAATTCACCCCTCCACTTT	CASSLDSTGFLNSPLHF
TRBD1	TRBV7-9	.	TRBJ2-3	TGTGCCAGCAGCTTAGCGCATTTACAGGGGGCAACAGATACGCAGTATTTT	CASSLAHLQGATDTQYF
.	TRBV19	.	TRBJ1-1	TGTGCCAGTAGTATAGATTCTGACAGGATGAACACTGAAGCTTTCTTT	CASSIDSDRMNTEAFF
.	TRBV7-3	.	TRBJ2-7	TGTGCCAGCAGTAGCTTTGTTGGAGACTCCTACGAGCAGTACTTC	CASSSFVGDSYEQYF